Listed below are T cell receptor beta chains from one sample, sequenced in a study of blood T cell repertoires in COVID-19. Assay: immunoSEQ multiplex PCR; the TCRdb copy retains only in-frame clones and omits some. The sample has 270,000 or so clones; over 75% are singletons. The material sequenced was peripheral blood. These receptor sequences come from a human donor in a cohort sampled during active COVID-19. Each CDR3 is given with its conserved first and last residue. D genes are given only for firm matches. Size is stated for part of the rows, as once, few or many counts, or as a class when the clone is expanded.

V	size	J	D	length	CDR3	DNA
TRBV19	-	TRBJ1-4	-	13	CASTRAPNEKLFF	TGTGCCAGTACGAGGGCGCCTAATGAAAAACTGTTTTTT
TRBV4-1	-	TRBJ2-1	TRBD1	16	CASSPETGVSYNEQFF	TGCGCCAGCAGCCCCGAGACAGGGGTATCCTACAATGAGCAGTTCTTC
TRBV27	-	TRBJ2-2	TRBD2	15	CAVRLAGGNTGELFF	TGTGCCGTCCGATTAGCGGGAGGGAACACCGGGGAGCTGTTTTTT
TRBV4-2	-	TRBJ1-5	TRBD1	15	CASSPGGQGRQPQHF	TGTGCCAGCAGCCCCGGGGGACAGGGTCGACAGCCCCAGCATTTT
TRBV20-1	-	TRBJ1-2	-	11	CSALSGHGYTF	TGCAGTGCCCTATCAGGTCATGGCTACACCTTC
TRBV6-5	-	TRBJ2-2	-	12	CASRRAPGELFF	TGTGCCAGTCGGAGGGCCCCCGGGGAGCTGTTTTTT
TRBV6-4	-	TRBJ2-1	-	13	CASSSRAYNEQFF	TGTGCCAGCAGTTCTCGAGCCTACAATGAGCAGTTCTTC
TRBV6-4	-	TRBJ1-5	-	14	CASSDIRSNQPQHF	TGTGCCAGCAGTGATATCCGTAGCAATCAGCCCCAGCATTTT
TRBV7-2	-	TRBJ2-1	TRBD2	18	CASIPMGGGRSSYNEQFF	TGTGCCAGCATCCCCATGGGCGGGGGGAGGAGCTCCTACAATGAGCAGTTCTTC
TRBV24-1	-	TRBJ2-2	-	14	CATAWGQNTGELFF	TGTGCCACCGCCTGGGGACAGAACACCGGGGAGCTGTTTTTT
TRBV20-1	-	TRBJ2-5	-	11	CSGGIAETQYF	TGCAGTGGAGGGATCGCTGAGACCCAGTACTTC
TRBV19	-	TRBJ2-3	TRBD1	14	CASRTGAGTDTQYF	TGTGCCAGTCGGACAGGGGCCGGTACAGATACGCAGTATTTT
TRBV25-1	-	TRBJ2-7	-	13	CASRPTGSYEQYF	TGTGCCAGCAGGCCGACAGGATCCTACGAGCAGTACTTC
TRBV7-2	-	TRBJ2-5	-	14	CASSLGRGRETQYF	TGTGCCAGCAGCTTAGGCAGGGGCAGAGAGACCCAGTACTTC
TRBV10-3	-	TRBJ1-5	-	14	CAIRNEGGNQPQHF	TGTGCCATCAGGAATGAGGGAGGCAATCAGCCCCAGCATTTT
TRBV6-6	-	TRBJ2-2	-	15	CASRPQVGDTGELFF	TGTGCCAGCAGACCACAGGTTGGGGACACCGGGGAGCTGTTTTTT
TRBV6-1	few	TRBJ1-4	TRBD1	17	CASSEISSWTGNEKLFF	TGTGCCAGCAGTGAAATATCTTCCTGGACAGGAAATGAAAAACTGTTTTTT
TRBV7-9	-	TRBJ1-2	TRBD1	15	CASSPGTAQPYGYTF	TGTGCCAGCAGCCCTGGGACAGCCCAGCCCTATGGCTACACCTTC
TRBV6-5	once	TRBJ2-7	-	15	CASIDLSRATYEQYF	TGTGCCAGCATCGATCTGTCCAGGGCTACCTACGAGCAGTACTTC
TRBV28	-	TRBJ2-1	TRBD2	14	CASRPGGLIYEQFF	TGTGCCAGCAGACCGGGAGGGCTTATCTATGAGCAGTTCTTC
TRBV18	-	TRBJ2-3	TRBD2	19	CASSPLLAGRLGRTDTQYF	TGTGCCAGCTCACCACTACTAGCGGGAAGGTTGGGAAGGACAGATACGCAGTATTTT
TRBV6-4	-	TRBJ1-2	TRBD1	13	CASSAQGANGYTF	TGTGCCAGCAGCGCACAGGGGGCGAATGGCTACACCTTC
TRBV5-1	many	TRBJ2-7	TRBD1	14	CASSFGTASNEQYF	TGCGCCAGCAGCTTCGGGACAGCCTCGAACGAGCAGTACTTC
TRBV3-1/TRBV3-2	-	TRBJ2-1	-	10	CASIRHEQFF	TGTGCCAGCATCAGGCATGAGCAGTTCTTC
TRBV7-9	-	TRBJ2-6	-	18	CASSSPGVLPFGANVLTF	TGTGCCAGCAGCTCGCCAGGGGTTCTGCCTTTTGGGGCCAACGTCCTGACTTTC
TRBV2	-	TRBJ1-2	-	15	CASRTDQGMVYGYTF	TGTGCCAGCAGGACGGACCAGGGGATGGTCTATGGCTACACCTTC
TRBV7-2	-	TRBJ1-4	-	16	CASSRGGRGIGEKLFF	TGTGCCAGCAGCCGGGGTGGGAGGGGCATTGGAGAAAAACTGTTTTTT
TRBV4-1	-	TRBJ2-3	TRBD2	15	CASSQGAGVLYTQYF	TGCGCCAGCAGCCAAGGGGCGGGGGTTCTCTATACGCAGTATTTT
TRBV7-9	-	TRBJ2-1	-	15	CASSRAEGKVHEQFF	TGTGCCAGCAGCCGCGCTGAGGGAAAGGTCCATGAGCAGTTCTTC